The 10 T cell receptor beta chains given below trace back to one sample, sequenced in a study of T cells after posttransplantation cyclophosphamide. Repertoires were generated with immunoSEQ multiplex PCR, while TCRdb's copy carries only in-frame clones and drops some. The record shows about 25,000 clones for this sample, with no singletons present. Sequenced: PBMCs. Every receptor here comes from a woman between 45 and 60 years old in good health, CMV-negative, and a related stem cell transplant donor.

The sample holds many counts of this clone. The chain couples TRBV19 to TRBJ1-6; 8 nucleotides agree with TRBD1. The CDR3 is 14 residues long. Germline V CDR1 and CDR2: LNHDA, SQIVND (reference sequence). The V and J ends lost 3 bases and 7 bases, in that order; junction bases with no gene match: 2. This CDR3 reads CASSMDRENSPLHF. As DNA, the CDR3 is TGTGCCAGTAGTATGGACAGGGAGAATTCACCCCTCCACTTT.

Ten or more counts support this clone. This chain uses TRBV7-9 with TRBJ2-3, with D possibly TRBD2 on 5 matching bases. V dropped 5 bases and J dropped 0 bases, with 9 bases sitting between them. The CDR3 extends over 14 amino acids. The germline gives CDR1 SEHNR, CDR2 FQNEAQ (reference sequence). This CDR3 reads CASSPRRSTDTQYF. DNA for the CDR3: TGTGCCAGCAGCCCGCGGAGGAGCACAGATACGCAGTATTTT. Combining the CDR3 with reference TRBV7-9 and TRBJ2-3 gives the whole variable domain DTGVSQNPRHKITKRGQNVTFRCDPISEHNRLYWYRQTLGQGPEFLTYFQNEAQLEKSRLLSDRFSAERPKGSFSTLEIQRTEQGDSAMYLCASSPRRSTDTQYFGPGTRLTVL.

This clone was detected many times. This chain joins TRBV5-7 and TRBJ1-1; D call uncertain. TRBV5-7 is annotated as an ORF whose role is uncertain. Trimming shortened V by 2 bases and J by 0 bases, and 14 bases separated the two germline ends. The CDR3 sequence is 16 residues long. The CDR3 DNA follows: TGTGCCAGCAGCTTCCGGGAAACCTTACTGAACACTGAAGCTTTCTTT. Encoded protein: CASSFRETLLNTEAFF.

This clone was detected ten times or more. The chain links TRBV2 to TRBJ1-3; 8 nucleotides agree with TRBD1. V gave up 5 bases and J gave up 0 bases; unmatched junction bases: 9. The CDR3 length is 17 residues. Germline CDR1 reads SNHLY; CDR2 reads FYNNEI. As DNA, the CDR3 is TGTGCCAGCAGTAACCCGACGGACAGGGCCTCTGGAAACACCATATATTTT. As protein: CASSNPTDRASGNTIYF.

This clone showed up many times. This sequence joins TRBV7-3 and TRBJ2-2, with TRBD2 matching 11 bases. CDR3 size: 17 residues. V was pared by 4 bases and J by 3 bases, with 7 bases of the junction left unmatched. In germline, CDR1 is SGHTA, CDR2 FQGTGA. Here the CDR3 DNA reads TGTGCCAGCAGCTCGATCCCGGGACTAGCGGACACCGGGGAGCTGTTTTTT. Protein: CASSSIPGLADTGELFF.

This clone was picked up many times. CDR3 region: CATSRGPGNYGYTF. In DNA form, the CDR3 reads TGTGCCACCAGCAGAGGTCCAGGGAACTATGGCTACACCTTC. V is TRBV15 and J is TRBJ1-2; a possible D gene is TRBD1 (5 bases). The CDR3 has 14 residues. CDR1 and CDR2 from the germline V gene are LNHNV and YYDKDF (reference sequence). Between the trimmed V and J ends, which lost 1 base and 2 bases, there was a span of 8 bases.

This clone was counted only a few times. CDR3 bases: TGTGCCAGCAGTTACTTGGCGACAGCCACTGAAGCTTTCTTT. Amino acid sequence: CASSYLATATEAFF. J is TRBJ1-1 and V is TRBV6-6; D is perhaps TRBD1 (5 bases). The CDR3 covers 14 residues. Trimming left V 1 base short and J 4 bases short, with 10 bases between. Germline V lookup: CDR1 MNHNY, CDR2 SVGAGI (reference sequence).

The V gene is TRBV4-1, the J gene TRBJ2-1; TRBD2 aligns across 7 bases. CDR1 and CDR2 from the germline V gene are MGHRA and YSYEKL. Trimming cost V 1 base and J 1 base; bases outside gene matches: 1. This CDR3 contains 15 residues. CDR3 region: CASSQASGSYNEQFF. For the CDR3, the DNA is TGCGCCAGCAGCCAAGCTAGCGGATCCTACAATGAGCAGTTCTTC.

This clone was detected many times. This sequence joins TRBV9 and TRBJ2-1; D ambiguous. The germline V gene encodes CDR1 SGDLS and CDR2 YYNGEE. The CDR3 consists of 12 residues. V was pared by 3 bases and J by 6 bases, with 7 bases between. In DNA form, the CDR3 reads TGTGCCAGCAGCGCACAATTCAATGAGCAGTTCTTC. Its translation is CASSAQFNEQFF.

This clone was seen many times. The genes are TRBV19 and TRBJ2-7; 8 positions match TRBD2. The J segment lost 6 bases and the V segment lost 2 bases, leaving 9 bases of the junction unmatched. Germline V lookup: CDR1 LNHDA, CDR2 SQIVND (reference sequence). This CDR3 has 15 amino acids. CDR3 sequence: CASSISAGEVGEQYF. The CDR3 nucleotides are TGTGCCAGTAGTATATCAGCGGGAGAGGTGGGCGAGCAGTACTTC.